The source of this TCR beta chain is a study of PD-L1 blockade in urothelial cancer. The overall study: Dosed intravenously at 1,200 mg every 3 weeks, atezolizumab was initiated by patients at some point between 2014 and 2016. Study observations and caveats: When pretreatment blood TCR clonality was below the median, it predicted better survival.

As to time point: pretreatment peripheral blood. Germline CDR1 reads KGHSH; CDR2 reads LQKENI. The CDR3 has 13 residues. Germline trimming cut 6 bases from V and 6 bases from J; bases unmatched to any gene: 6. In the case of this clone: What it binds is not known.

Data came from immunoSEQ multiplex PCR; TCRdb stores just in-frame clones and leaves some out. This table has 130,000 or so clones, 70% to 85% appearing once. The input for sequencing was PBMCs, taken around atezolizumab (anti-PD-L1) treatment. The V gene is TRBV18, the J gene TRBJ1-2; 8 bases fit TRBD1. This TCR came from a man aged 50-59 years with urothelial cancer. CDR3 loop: CASSYGQGDGYTF. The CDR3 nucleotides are TGTGCCAGCTCCTATGGACAGGGTGATGGCTACACCTTC. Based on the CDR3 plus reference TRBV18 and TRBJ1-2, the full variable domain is NAGVMQNPRHLVRRRGQEARLRCSPMKGHSHVYWYRQLPEEGLKFMVYLQKENIIDESGMPKERFSAEFPKEGPSILRIQQVVRGDSAAYFCASSYGQGDGYTFGSGTRLTVV.